Below, 17 T cell receptor beta chains from the same sample are listed, as sequenced in a study of T cell responses to AZD1222 COVID-19 vaccine. Generated by immunoSEQ multiplex PCR, the TCRdb table keeps only in-frame clones and is missing some. The data contain 150,000 to 200,000 clones, roughly 91% of them singletons. The sequences come from peripheral blood, collected on day 0 of AZD1222 vaccination. The receptors derive from an adult in good health.

V and J are TRBV19 and TRBJ1-1; TRBD1 aligns across 9 bases. In germline, CDR1 is LNHDA, CDR2 SQIVND (reference sequence). There are 14 residues in the CDR3. After removal of 5 bases from V and 5 bases from J, the junction contained 6 bases not matched to a gene. CDR3 protein: CASSGTGPRTEAFF. The CDR3 nucleotides read TGTGCCAGTAGTGGGACAGGGCCACGGACTGAAGCTTTCTTT.

In DNA, the CDR3 is TGTGCCAGCAGCCGAGCAGGGTTGGTCACTGAAGCTTTCTTT. Its translation: CASSRAGLVTEAFF. This rearrangement joins TRBV14 to TRBJ1-1, with D possibly being TRBD1 (5 bases). The germline V gene has CDR1 SGHDN and CDR2 FVKESK. CDR3 length equals 14 residues. V gave up 4 bases and J gave up 4 bases, with 13 bases separating them.

The rearrangement joins TRBV9 to TRBJ1-2; the D is unclear. CDR1 SGDLS and CDR2 YYNGEE come from the germline V gene. V was pared by 1 base and J by 0 bases, with 10 bases between. The CDR3 spans 15 residues. CDR3 loop: CASSVRPTSNYGYTF. CDR3 DNA sequence: TGTGCCAGCAGCGTACGACCCACTTCTAACTATGGCTACACCTTC.

V and J are TRBV4-1 and TRBJ1-2; weak D call: TRBD1 (5 bases). Germline CDR1 MGHRA, CDR2 YSYEKL. Trimming stripped 0 bases from V and 4 bases from J, with 12 bases between. The length of the CDR3 is 15 residues. CDR3 bases: TGCGCCAGCAGCCAAGATCCGGGGCAGGGCTATGGCTACACCTTC. Residues: CASSQDPGQGYGYTF.

This clone has a single count. V and J are TRBV28 and TRBJ1-1; D possibly corresponds to TRBD1 (5 bases). The CDR3 contains 17 residues. Trimming removed 2 bases from V and 0 bases from J, with 16 bases in between. Germline CDR1 is MDHEN and CDR2 is SYDVKM. CDR3 sequence (DNA): TGTGCCAGCAGTTTAGCCCTCGTGGCAGGGTTGAACACTGAAGCTTTCTTT. It yields the protein CASSLALVAGLNTEAFF.

This chain uses TRBV7-9 with TRBJ2-3; 8 nucleotides agree with TRBD1. Germline loops: CDR1 SEHNR, CDR2 FQNEAQ (reference sequence). The CDR3 is made up of 14 amino acids. V lost 8 bases to trimming and J lost 4 bases; unmatched junction nucleotides: 8. CDR3 DNA sequence: TGTGCCAGCGCAGGGGGCTGGGGAGCAGATACGCAGTATTTT. Translating it yields CASAGGWGADTQYF.

The V and J genes are TRBV6-4 and TRBJ2-7; 14 positions agree with TRBD2. Trimming at V came to 7 bases and at J to 4 bases, leaving 6 bases not matched to a gene. The CDR3 has 15 residues. Germline V gives CDR1 MRHNA, CDR2 SNTAGT. DNA of the CDR3: TGTGCCAGCAATAACCGGACTAGCGGGGGGTACGAGCAGTACTTC. Translating it yields CASNNRTSGGYEQYF.

This chain connects TRBV6-5 to TRBJ1-2; TRBD1 agrees at 8 bases. This CDR3 is built from 15 residues. The germline V gene has CDR1 MNHEY and CDR2 SVGAGI. J gave up 2 bases and V 6 bases, and 8 bases lay outside the gene matches. The CDR3 nucleotides are TGTGCCAGCAGACCCTGGACAGGGTGGAACTATGGCTACACCTTC. Amino acids: CASRPWTGWNYGYTF.

The chain combines TRBV7-9 with TRBJ2-7, with 9 bases identical to TRBD2. V gave up 0 bases and J gave up 1 base; unmatched junction bases: 4. The CDR3 covers 16 residues. The germline CDR1 and CDR2 sequences are SEHNR and FQNEAQ (reference sequence). In DNA form, the CDR3 reads TGTGCCAGCAGCTTAGCTAGCGGGAGCTTATCCTACGAGCAGTACTTC. Residues: CASSLASGSLSYEQYF.

The chain links TRBV27 to TRBJ2-3; unclear D gene. V lost 4 bases, J lost 2 bases, and 4 bases lay in between. Germline CDR1 MNHEY, CDR2 SMNVEV (reference sequence). CDR3 length: 12 amino acids. CDR3 residues: CASSSNTDTQYF. The CDR3, as DNA: TGTGCCAGCAGTTCAAACACAGATACGCAGTATTTT.

The V call is TRBV24-1, the J call TRBJ2-1; D not resolved. V lost 4 bases, J lost 7 bases, and 16 bases lay in between. Germline V gene lookup returns CDR1 KGHDR and CDR2 SFDVKD. The CDR3 spans 15 residues. Here the CDR3 DNA reads TGTGCCACCAGTGACCCTTCCGGCAGTTTGAATGAGCAGTTCTTC. The encoded protein is CATSDPSGSLNEQFF.

This chain connects TRBV19 to TRBJ2-1; D possibly corresponds to TRBD1 (6 bases). The length of the CDR3 is 17 residues. The germline CDR1 and CDR2 sequences are LNHDA and SQIVND (reference sequence). Trimming removed 10 bases at V and 0 bases at J, with 22 bases between. CDR3 DNA sequence: TGTGCCACCCGGCCCCCCAAAGGGACAAACTCCTACAATGAGCAGTTCTTC. Translation: CATRPPKGTNSYNEQFF.

The sample holds a few counts of this clone. The rearrangement joins TRBV28 to TRBJ1-2; maybe TRBD1 (6 bases). V dropped 5 bases and J dropped 7 bases, with 14 bases sitting between them. This CDR3 has 13 amino acids. The germline gives CDR1 MDHEN, CDR2 SYDVKM. CDR3 protein: CASSLRDTLGYTF. CDR3 bases: TGTGCCAGCAGTCTTCGGGACACGCTTGGCTACACCTTC.

V usage is TRBV6-2 or TRBV6-3 and J usage is TRBJ1-5; D gene ambiguous. Germline V lookup: CDR1 MNHEY, CDR2 SVGEGT. The CDR3 is 14 residues long. Trimming removed 0 bases at V and 7 bases at J, with 10 bases between. Here the CDR3 reads CASSYSRESQPQHF. CDR3 in DNA: TGTGCCAGCAGTTACTCTAGGGAATCCCAGCCCCAGCATTTT.

This chain uses TRBV10-3 with TRBJ1-3; D is ambiguous. CDR3 length: 14 residues. Germline values: CDR1 ENHRY, CDR2 SYGVKD. Trimming removed 6 bases at V and 0 bases at J, with 9 bases between. CDR3 in DNA: TGTGCCATCAGGAACGGGGTCTCTGGAAACACCATATATTTT. Its translation is CAIRNGVSGNTIYF.

The genes are TRBV7-9 and TRBJ1-4, with D perhaps TRBD1 (6 bases). The CDR3 contains 14 residues. CDR1 and CDR2 from the germline V gene are SEHNR and FQNEAQ (reference sequence). Trimming shortened V by 5 bases and J by 5 bases, and 12 bases separated the two germline ends. The CDR3 DNA sequence: TGTGCCAGCAGCCAACAGGGACTCAATGAAAAACTGTTTTTT. It encodes CASSQQGLNEKLFF.

The chain carries TRBV5-4 and TRBJ2-5; possibly TRBD2 for D (6 bases). Trimming pared 1 base from V and 5 bases from J, leaving 15 bases between. The CDR3 consists of 15 residues. CDR1 and CDR2 (germline): SGHNT, YYREEE (reference sequence). The CDR3 coding sequence is TGTGCCAGCAGCTTGAGGTCTGGGGGGAGGGAGACCCAGTACTTC. Amino acids: CASSLRSGGRETQYF.